The 10 T cell receptor beta chains below come from one sample, sequenced in a study of T cells in Graves' hyperthyroidism and ophthalmopathy. From RNA transcripts, TCR beta CDR3 regions were amplified. With the HTBI primer set, the TCR CDR3 went through a first round of RT-PCR. TCRdb redid the calling of the multiplex PCR reads with MiXCR, one entry per CDR3 protein. The table lists roughly 280,000 distinct CDR3 sequences, about a sixth of them singletons. The sample comprised blood. These receptors were obtained from a woman in her fifties or sixties with Graves' ophthalmopathy.

This clonotype has at least ten counts. The CDR3, as DNA: TGTGCCAGCAGGACGGAGAACACCGGGGAGCTGTTTTTT. This encodes CASRTENTGELFF. This chain uses TRBV2 with TRBJ2-2, with D unresolved. The V end was cut by 6 bases, the J end by 1 base, with 6 bases between. This CDR3 is built from 13 residues. Germline loops: CDR1 SNHLY, CDR2 FYNNEI.

This clonotype has at least ten counts. The chain employs TRBV4-3 and TRBJ1-4; TRBD1 aligns across 9 bases. CDR3 length: 15 amino acids. CDR1 and CDR2 from the germline V gene are LGHNA and YSLEER. J gave up 6 bases and V 2 bases, and 4 bases lay outside the gene matches. CDR3 coding DNA: TGCGCCAGCAGCCAACCGGGACAGGGAGATGAAAAACTGTTTTTT. Translated, it gives CASSQPGQGDEKLFF.

This clonotype was seen more than once but under ten times. The chain joins TRBV6-5 to TRBJ1-6; unclear D gene. The V end was cut by 1 base, the J end by 4 bases, with 5 bases between. Germline V gives CDR1 MNHEY, CDR2 SVGAGI. CDR3 length equals 14 residues. The CDR3 sequence is CASSYFQYNSPLHF. The CDR3 nucleotides read TGTGCCAGCAGTTACTTTCAATATAATTCACCCCTCCACTTT.

This clonotype was observed a handful of times. The junction differs from germline at one of its ends, possibly a read error. The chain employs TRBV20-1 and TRBJ1-4, with D hard to call. Germline loops: CDR1 DFQATT, CDR2 SNEGSKA (reference sequence). The CDR3 has 16 amino acids. The CDR3 loop is CSARDPRHSTNEKLLF. CDR3 nucleotides: TGCAGTGCTAGAGACCCCCGGCACTCAACTAATGAAAAACTGCTTTTT.

The table lists this clonotype with a few counts. The chain has TRBV7-9 and TRBJ1-4; no reliable D call. CDR1 is SEHNR and CDR2 is FQNEAQ in the germline V gene (reference sequence). This CDR3 spans 14 amino acids. V was cut by 2 bases and J by 6 bases, with 10 bases left in between. The CDR3 here is CASSLSRLDEKLFF. CDR3 in DNA: TGTGCCAGCAGCTTATCCAGGCTAGATGAAAAACTGTTTTTT.

This clonotype occurred many times. The chain has TRBV11-2 and TRBJ2-1; perhaps TRBD1 as D (6 bases). The V gene lost 0 bases and the J gene lost 7 bases, with 10 bases spanning the gap. CDR3 length equals 14 residues. Germline V gene data show CDR1 as SGHAT and CDR2 as FQNNGV. CDR3: CASSLEVTGNEQFF. CDR3 DNA sequence: TGTGCCAGCAGCTTAGAGGTTACAGGGAATGAGCAGTTCTTC.

This clonotype was counted many times. The chain links TRBV7-3 to TRBJ2-1; 11 bases fit TRBD2. The trim removed 3 bases at V and 4 bases at J, leaving 8 bases unmatched. The CDR3 sequence is 17 residues long. The germline CDR1 and CDR2 sequences are SGHTA and FQGTGA. The CDR3 region is CASSFSGTSGLYNEQFF. CDR3 DNA sequence: TGTGCCAGCAGCTTTTCCGGGACTAGCGGACTGTACAATGAGCAGTTCTTC.

Ten or more counts support this clonotype. V is TRBV6-6 and J is TRBJ1-2; D uncertain. The germline gives CDR1 MNHNY, CDR2 SVGAGI (reference sequence). The CDR3 totals 15 residues. Trimming left V 2 bases short and J 2 bases short, with 12 bases between. The CDR3 is CASSYIGTSNYGYTF. DNA of the CDR3: TGTGCCAGCAGTTACATTGGAACATCGAACTATGGCTACACCTTC.

In its sample, this clonotype was seen once. A read error may account for a junction end that differs from germline. The chain employs TRBV5-8 and TRBJ2-2; 8 bases agree with TRBD1. Germline V gene lookup returns CDR1 SGHTS and CDR2 YDEGEE. CDR3 length equals 15 residues. The CDR3 bases are TGCGCCAGCAGCTTGACAGGGGTGGGCACCGGGGAGCTGTTTTTT. This codes for CASSLTGVGTGELFF.

This clonotype was seen ten or more times. In nucleotides, the CDR3 is TGTGCCAGCAGCTCCGACAGGGTCAGCTCCTACGAGCAGTACTTC. Amino acid sequence: CASSSDRVSSYEQYF. The V gene is TRBV7-9, the J gene TRBJ2-7; 7 nucleotides agree with TRBD1. The V gene end was trimmed by 4 bases and the J gene end by 0 bases; junction bases not matched to a gene: 6. CDR1 SEHNR and CDR2 FQNEAQ come from the germline V gene (reference sequence). This CDR3 has 15 residues.